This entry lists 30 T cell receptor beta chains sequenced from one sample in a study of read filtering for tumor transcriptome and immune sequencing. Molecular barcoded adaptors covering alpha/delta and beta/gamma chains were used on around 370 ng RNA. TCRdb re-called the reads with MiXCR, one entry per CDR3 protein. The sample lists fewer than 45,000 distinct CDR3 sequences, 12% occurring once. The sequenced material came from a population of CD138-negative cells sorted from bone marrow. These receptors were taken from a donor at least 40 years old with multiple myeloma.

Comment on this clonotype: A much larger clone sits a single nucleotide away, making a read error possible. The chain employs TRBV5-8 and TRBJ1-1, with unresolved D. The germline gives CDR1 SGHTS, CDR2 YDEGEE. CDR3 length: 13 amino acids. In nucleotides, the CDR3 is TGTGCCAGCAGCTTGAGGCGGAACACTGAAGCTCTCTTT. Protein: CASSLRRNTEALF.

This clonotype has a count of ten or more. CDR3 DNA sequence: TGTGCCAGCAGCTTAACAAGAGATCAGCCCCAGCATTTT. Amino acid sequence: CASSLTRDQPQHF. The chain recombines TRBV5-6 with TRBJ1-5; no clear D gene. The germline V gene has CDR1 SGHDT and CDR2 YYEEEE. Trimming took off 2 bases at V and 5 bases at J, with 8 bases between the two ends. The CDR3 is 13 residues long.

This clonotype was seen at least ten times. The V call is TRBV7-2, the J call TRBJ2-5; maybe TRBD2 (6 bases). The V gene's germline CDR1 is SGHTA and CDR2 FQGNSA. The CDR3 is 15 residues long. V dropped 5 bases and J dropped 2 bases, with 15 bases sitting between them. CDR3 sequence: CASSPVSGWQETQYF. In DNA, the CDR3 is TGTGCCAGCAGCCCAGTAAGCGGGTGGCAAGAGACCCAGTACTTC.

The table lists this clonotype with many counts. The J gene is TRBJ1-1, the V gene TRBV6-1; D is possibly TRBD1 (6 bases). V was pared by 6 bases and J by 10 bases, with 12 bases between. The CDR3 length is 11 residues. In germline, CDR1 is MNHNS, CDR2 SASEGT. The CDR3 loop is CASSAVGGAFF. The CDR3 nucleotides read TGTGCCAGCAGCGCTGTAGGGGGAGCTTTCTTT.

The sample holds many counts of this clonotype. CDR3 sequence (DNA): TGTGCCAGCAGCCTCGGGAGAGAAGCTTTCTTT. Amino acid sequence: CASSLGREAFF. The chain links TRBV3-1 to TRBJ1-1; no clear D gene. Per germline, CDR1 LGHDT and CDR2 YNNKEL (reference sequence). This CDR3 comprises 11 residues. With 4 bases removed from V and 8 bases from J, the gap between germline ends came to 8 bases. Filled out from reference TRBV3-1 and TRBJ1-1, the complete variable domain reads DTAVSQTPKYLVTQMGNDKSIKCEQNLGHDTMYWYKQDSKKFLKIMFSYNNKELIINETVPNRFSPKSPDKAHLNLHINSLELGDSAVYFCASSLGREAFFGQGTRLTVV.

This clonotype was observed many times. CDR3 in amino acids: CSAPSSGTGVTGEQFF. Written as DNA, the CDR3 is TGCAGTGCCCCGTCCTCCGGGACAGGGGTAACCGGTGAGCAGTTCTTC. The chain couples TRBV20-1 to TRBJ2-1; 10 bases fit TRBD1. CDR1 and CDR2 (germline): DFQATT, SNEGSKA (reference sequence). This CDR3 spans 16 amino acids. The ends lost 6 bases at V and 9 bases at J; junction bases unmatched: 17.

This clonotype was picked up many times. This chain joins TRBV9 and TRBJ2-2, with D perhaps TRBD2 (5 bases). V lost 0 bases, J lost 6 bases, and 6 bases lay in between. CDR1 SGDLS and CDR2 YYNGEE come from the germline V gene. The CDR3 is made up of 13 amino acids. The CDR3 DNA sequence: TGTGCCAGCAGCGTAGACGGGGCCGGGGAGCTGTTTTTT. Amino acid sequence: CASSVDGAGELFF.

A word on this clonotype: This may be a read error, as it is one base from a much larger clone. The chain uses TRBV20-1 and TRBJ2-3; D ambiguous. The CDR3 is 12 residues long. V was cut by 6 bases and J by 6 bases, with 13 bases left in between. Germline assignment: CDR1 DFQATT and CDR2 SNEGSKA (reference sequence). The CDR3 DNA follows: TGCAGTGCCTCGCACCCTCGGGATACGCAGTATTTT. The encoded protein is CSASHPRDTQYF.

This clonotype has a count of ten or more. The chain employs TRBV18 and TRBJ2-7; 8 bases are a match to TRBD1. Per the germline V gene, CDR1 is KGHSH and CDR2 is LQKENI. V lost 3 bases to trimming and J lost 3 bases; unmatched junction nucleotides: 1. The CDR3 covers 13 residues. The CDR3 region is CASSPGQVYEQYF. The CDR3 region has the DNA TGTGCCAGCTCACCGGGACAGGTCTACGAGCAGTACTTC. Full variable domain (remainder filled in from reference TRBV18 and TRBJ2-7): NAGVMQNPRHLVRRRGQEARLRCSPMKGHSHVYWYRQLPEEGLKFMVYLQKENIIDESGMPKERFSAEFPKEGPSILRIQQVVRGDSAAYFCASSPGQVYEQYFGPGTRLTVT.

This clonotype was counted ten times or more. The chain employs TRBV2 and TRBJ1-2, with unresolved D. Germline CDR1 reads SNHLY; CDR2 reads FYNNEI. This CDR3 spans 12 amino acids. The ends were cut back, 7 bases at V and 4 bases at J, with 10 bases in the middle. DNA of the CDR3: TGTGCCAGCAATGTGTTATCCTATGGCTACACCTTC. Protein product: CASNVLSYGYTF. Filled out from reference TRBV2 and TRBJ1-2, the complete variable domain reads EPEVTQTPSHQVTQMGQEVILRCVPISNHLYFYWYRQILGQKVEFLVSFYNNEISEKSEIFDDQFSVERPDGSNFTLKIRSTKLEDSAMYFCASNVLSYGYTFGSGTRLTVV.

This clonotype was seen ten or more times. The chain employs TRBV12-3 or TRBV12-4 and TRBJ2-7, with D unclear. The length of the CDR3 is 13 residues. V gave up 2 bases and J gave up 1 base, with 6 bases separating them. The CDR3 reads CASSLFSSYEQYF. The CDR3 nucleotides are TGTGCCAGCAGTTTATTTTCGTCCTACGAGCAGTACTTC.

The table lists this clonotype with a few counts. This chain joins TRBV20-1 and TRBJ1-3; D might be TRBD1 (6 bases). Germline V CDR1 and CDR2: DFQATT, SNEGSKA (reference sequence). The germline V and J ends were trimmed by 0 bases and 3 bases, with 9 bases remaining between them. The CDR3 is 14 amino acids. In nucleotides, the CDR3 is TGCAGTGCTAGAGATAGGGGGGGTGGAAACACCATATATTTT. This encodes CSARDRGGGNTIYF.

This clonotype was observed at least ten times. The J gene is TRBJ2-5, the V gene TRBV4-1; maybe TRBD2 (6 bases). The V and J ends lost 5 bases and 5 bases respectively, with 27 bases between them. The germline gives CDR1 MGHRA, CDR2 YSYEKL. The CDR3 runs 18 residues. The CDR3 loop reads CASSKSPGGVGGGETQYF. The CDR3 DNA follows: TGCGCCAGCAGCAAATCCCCCGGCGGGGTAGGAGGAGGCGAGACCCAGTACTTC.

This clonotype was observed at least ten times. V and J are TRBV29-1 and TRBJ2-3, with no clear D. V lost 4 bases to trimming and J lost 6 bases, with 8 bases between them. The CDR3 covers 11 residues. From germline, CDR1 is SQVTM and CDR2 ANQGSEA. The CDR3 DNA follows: TGCAGCGTTGGGGTTTTGGATACGCAGTATTTT. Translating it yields CSVGVLDTQYF.

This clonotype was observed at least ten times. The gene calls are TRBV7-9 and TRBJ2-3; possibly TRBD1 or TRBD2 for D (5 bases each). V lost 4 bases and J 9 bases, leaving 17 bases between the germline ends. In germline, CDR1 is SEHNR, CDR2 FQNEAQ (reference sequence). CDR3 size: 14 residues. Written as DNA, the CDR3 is TGTGCCAGCAGCTACGGACACGGGGAAGACACGCAGTATTTT. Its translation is CASSYGHGEDTQYF.

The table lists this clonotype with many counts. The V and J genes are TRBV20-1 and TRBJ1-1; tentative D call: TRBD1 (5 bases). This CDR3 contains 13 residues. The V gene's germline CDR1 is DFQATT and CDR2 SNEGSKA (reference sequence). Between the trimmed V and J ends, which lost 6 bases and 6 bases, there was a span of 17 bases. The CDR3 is CSARRTGGPEAFF. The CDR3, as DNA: TGCAGTGCCAGAAGGACCGGGGGTCCTGAAGCTTTCTTT.

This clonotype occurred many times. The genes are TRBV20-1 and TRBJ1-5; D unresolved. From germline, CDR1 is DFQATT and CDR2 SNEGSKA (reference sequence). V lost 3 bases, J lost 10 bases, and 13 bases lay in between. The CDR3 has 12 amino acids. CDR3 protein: CSASFSGGPQHF. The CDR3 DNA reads TGCAGTGCTAGTTTTTCTGGAGGCCCCCAGCATTTT.

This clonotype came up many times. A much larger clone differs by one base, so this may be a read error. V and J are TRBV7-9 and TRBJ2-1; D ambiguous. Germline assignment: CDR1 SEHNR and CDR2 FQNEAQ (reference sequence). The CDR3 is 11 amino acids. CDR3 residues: CVSSFQDEQFF. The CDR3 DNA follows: TGTGTCAGCAGCTTCCAGGATGAGCAGTTCTTC.

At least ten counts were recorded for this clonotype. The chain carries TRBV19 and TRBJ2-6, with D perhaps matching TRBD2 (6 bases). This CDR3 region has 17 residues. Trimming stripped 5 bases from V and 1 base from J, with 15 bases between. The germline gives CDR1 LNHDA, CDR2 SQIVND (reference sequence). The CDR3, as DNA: TGTGCCAGTAGTGTTTCTTGGGGAGGTTCTGGGGCCAACGTCCTGACTTTC. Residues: CASSVSWGGSGANVLTF.

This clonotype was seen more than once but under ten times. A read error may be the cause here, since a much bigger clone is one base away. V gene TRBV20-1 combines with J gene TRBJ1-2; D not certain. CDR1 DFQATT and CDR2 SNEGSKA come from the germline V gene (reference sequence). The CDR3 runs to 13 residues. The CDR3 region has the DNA TGCAGTGCTAGCGGAGGAAACAACTATGGCAACACCTTC. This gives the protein CSASGGNNYGNTF.

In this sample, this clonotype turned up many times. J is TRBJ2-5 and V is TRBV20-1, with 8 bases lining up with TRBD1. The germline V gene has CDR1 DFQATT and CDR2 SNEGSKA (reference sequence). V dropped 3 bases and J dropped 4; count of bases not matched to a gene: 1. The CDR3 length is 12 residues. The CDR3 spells CSASDRGETQYF. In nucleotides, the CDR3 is TGCAGTGCTAGTGACAGGGGAGAGACCCAGTACTTC.

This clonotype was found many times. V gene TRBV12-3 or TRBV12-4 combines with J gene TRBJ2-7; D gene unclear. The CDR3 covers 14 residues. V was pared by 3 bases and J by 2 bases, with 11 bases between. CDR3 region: CASSFGQTAYEQYF. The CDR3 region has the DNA TGTGCCAGCAGTTTCGGGCAGACTGCCTACGAGCAGTACTTC.

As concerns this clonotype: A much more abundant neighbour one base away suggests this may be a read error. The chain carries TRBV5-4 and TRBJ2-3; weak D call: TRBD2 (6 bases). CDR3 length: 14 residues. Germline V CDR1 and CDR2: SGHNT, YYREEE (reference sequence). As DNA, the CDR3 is TGTGCCAGCAGCTACCGGGACTTCACAGATGCGCAGTATTTT. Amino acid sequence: CASSYRDFTDAQYF.

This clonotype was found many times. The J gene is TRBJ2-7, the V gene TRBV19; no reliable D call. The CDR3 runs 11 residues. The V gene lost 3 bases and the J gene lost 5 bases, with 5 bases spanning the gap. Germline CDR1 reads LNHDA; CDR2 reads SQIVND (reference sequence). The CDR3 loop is CASSIEDEQYF. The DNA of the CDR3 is TGTGCCAGTAGTATCGAGGACGAGCAGTACTTC.

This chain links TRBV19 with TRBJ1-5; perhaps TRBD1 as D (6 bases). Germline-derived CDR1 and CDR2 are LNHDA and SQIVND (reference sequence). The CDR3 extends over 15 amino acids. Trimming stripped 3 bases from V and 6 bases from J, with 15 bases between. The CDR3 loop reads CASSIWIRGSQPQHF. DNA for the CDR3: TGTGCCAGTAGTATTTGGATTAGGGGGAGTCAGCCCCAGCATTTT.

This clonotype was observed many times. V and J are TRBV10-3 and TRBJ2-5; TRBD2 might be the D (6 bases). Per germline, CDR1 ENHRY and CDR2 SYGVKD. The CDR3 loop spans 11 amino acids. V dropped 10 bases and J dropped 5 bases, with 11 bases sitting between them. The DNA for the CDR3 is TGTGCCAACTCCGGAGGGGAGACCCAGTACTTC. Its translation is CANSGGETQYF.

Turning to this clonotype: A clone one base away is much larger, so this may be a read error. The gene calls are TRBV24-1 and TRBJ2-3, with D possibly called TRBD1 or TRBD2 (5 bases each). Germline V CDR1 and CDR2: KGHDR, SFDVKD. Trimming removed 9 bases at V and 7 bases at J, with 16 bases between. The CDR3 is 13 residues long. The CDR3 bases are TGTGCCACCGGGGGTGATCGGGGAAATACGCAGTATTTT. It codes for CATGGDRGNTQYF.

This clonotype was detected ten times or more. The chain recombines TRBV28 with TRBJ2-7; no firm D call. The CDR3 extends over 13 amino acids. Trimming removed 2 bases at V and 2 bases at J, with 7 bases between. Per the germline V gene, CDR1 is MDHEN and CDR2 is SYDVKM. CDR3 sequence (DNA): TGTGCCAGCAGTTTAGTATCTGCCTACGAGCAGTACTTC. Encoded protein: CASSLVSAYEQYF.

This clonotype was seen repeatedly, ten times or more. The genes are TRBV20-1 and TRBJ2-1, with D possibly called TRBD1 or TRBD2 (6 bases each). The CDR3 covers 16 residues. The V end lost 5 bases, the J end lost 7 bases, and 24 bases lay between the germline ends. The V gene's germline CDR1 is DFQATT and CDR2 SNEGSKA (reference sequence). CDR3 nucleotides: TGCAGTGCTCGCTCCTCCGACAGGTCGGCGGGGAATGAGCAGTTCTTC. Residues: CSARSSDRSAGNEQFF.

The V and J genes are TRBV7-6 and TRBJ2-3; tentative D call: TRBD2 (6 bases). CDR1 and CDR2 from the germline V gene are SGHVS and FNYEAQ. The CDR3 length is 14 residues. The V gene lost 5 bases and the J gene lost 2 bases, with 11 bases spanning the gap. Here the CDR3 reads CASSRTDYTDTQYF. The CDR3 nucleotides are TGTGCCAGCAGCCGGACGGACTACACAGATACGCAGTATTTT.